This TCR beta chain is drawn from a study of CD4 T cells in relation to SARS-CoV-2 and coronaviruses. Libraries were prepared by immunoSEQ multiplex PCR; TCRdb keeps only in-frame clonotypes and omits some of them. The repertoire includes tens of thousands of clones, 80% to 90% of them detected once, and roughly 3% sits in the top ten. From germline, CDR1 is SGHTA and CDR2 FQGTGA. Between the trimmed V and J ends, which lost 2 bases and 5 bases, there was a span of 8 bases. This CDR3 spans 13 amino acids. The chain employs TRBV7-3 and TRBJ2-3; tentative D call: TRBD1 (5 bases). Sequencing was carried out using memory CD4+ T cells from PBMCs. The receptor was derived from an adult with COVID-19. The CDR3 protein is CASSLGAGDTQYF. DNA for the CDR3: TGTGCCAGCAGCTTAGGGGCTGGAGATACGCAGTATTTT.